These 20 T cell receptor beta chains were sequenced from one sample in a study. TCRdb itself ran the 5' RACE reads through MiXCR, one entry per CDR3 protein. The repertoire holds roughly 42,000 distinct CDR3 sequences, with approximately 30% as singletons. Sequenced input: tumor-infiltrating memory CD4+ T cells sorted from the breast tumor. The sample's subset: memory CD4+ T cells, CD4+CD45RO+CD25-. All receptors come from a female donor with breast cancer.

This clonotype has a handful of counts. The chain has TRBV10-3 and TRBJ1-2; possible D gene TRBD1, 6 bases. Germline CDR1 and CDR2: ENHRY and SYGVKD. The length of the CDR3 is 14 residues. Trimming removed 6 bases from V and 2 bases from J, with 13 bases in between. CDR3 residues: CAISGQGMNYGYTF. CDR3 nucleotide sequence: TGTGCCATCAGCGGTCAGGGGATGAACTATGGCTACACCTTC.

The chain links TRBV6-5 to TRBJ2-7; D may be TRBD1 (6 bases). Germline CDR1 MNHEY, CDR2 SVGAGI. This CDR3 is built from 13 residues. Between the trimmed V and J ends, which lost 6 bases and 6 bases, there was a span of 15 bases. CDR3 protein: CASSPQGLGEQYF. The CDR3 nucleotides read TGTGCCAGCAGCCCTCAGGGGCTCGGCGAGCAGTACTTC.

This clonotype was recorded many times. J is TRBJ2-3 and V is TRBV5-1; D uncertain. Germline V lookup: CDR1 SGHRS, CDR2 YFSETQ. V was clipped by 0 bases and J by 4 bases, with 3 bases between them. The CDR3 consists of 12 residues. The CDR3 bases are TGCGCCAGCAGCTTGGAGGCAGATACGCAGTATTTT. Its translation is CASSLEADTQYF.

Concerning this clonotype: With a much larger clone just one base away, this may be a read error. This chain links TRBV5-4 with TRBJ2-7, with 10 bases matching TRBD1. Looked up from germline, CDR1 is SGHNT and CDR2 is YYREEE (reference sequence). The CDR3 runs 14 residues. As DNA, the CDR3 is TGTGCCAGCAACTTGGGACAGGGGAACTACGAGCAGTACTTC. This sequence encodes CASNLGQGNYEQYF.

This chain links TRBV28 with TRBJ1-1, with D uncertain. Deletions cut 8 bases from V and 0 bases from J, with 7 bases between. CDR1 and CDR2 from the germline V gene are MDHEN and SYDVKM. The CDR3 consists of 12 residues. Here the CDR3 DNA reads TGTGCCAGCTTCTCAGTGAACACTGAAGCTTTCTTT. Its protein is CASFSVNTEAFF.

This clonotype was found once. The chain couples TRBV12-3 or TRBV12-4 to TRBJ2-3, with D possibly being TRBD1 (6 bases). This CDR3 has 14 amino acids. Trimming cost V 3 bases and J 4 bases, with 11 bases left between them. CDR3 amino acids: CASSLIAGADTQYF. Here the CDR3 DNA reads TGTGCCAGCAGTTTGATTGCAGGGGCAGATACGCAGTATTTT.

This chain connects TRBV5-4 to TRBJ1-2; the D is unclear. The germline V gene encodes CDR1 SGHNT and CDR2 YYREEE (reference sequence). The germline V and J ends were trimmed by 2 bases and 0 bases, with 8 bases remaining between them. CDR3 length equals 14 residues. CDR3 bases: TGTGCCAGCAGCTTTACTGGTTCTAACTATGGCTACACCTTC. Residues: CASSFTGSNYGYTF.

The chain recombines TRBV3-1 with TRBJ2-7; D may be TRBD1 (6 bases). Germline assignment: CDR1 LGHDT and CDR2 YNNKEL (reference sequence). There are 14 residues in the CDR3. The V and J ends lost 3 bases and 4 bases respectively, with 13 bases between them. In DNA, the CDR3 is TGTGCCAGCAGCCAGAAGTCCAGGGGATACGAGCAGTACTTC. It is translated as CASSQKSRGYEQYF.

Of note for this clonotype: A clone one base away is much larger, so this may be a read error. The rearrangement uses TRBV29-1 and TRBJ1-2, with a possible D match to TRBD1 (5 bases). Trimming left V 3 bases short and J 11 bases short, with 10 bases between. Germline assignment: CDR1 SQVTM and CDR2 ANQGSEA. The CDR3 spans 10 residues. CDR3 in amino acids: CSVDQGVYTF. The CDR3 nucleotides are TGCAGCGTTGACCAAGGGGTTTACACCTTC. Complete variable domain (other parts from reference TRBV29-1 and TRBJ1-2): SAVISQKPSRDICQRGTSLTIQCQVDSQVTMMFWYRQQPGQSLTLIATANQGSEATYESGFVIDKFPISRPNLTFSTLTVSNMSPEDSSIYLCSVDQGVYTFGSGTRLTVV.

This rearrangement joins TRBV7-7 to TRBJ2-5, with 8 bases lining up with TRBD1. The CDR3 runs to 12 residues. Germline assignment: CDR1 SSHAT and CDR2 FNYEAQ (reference sequence). The CDR3 spells CASRGTGVTQYF. DNA of the CDR3: TGTGCTAGTCGGGGGACAGGCGTGACCCAGTACTTC.

In its sample, this clonotype was seen a few times. The chain is built from TRBV7-9 and TRBJ2-1, with 9 nucleotides matching TRBD2. The trim removed 2 bases at V and 2 bases at J, leaving 13 bases unmatched. CDR1 is SEHNR and CDR2 is FQNEAQ in the germline V gene (reference sequence). The CDR3 loop spans 19 amino acids. The CDR3 reads CASSLPLAGEPWTYNEQFF. The CDR3 DNA sequence: TGTGCCAGCAGCTTACCTTTAGCGGGAGAGCCGTGGACCTACAATGAGCAGTTCTTC.

This clonotype came up a few times. This sequence joins TRBV7-3 and TRBJ2-1; 7 bases are a match to TRBD2. The CDR3 has 14 residues. In germline, CDR1 is SGHTA, CDR2 FQGTGA. V lost 5 bases and J lost 7; bases outside the gene matches: 8. CDR3 nucleotides: TGTGCCAGCAGCACTCCCGGGGGGTGGAATGAGCAGTTCTTC. Amino acids: CASSTPGGWNEQFF.

This chain connects TRBV7-9 to TRBJ2-4; D possibly matches TRBD1 or TRBD2 (5 bases each). Trimming removed 5 bases from V and 0 bases from J, with 11 bases in between. The CDR3 is made up of 15 amino acids. CDR1 is SEHNR, CDR2 FQNEAQ, per germline (reference sequence). This CDR3 reads CASSRDGPAKNIQYF. The CDR3 DNA is TGTGCCAGCAGCCGGGACGGACCAGCCAAAAACATTCAGTACTTC. Looking up the rest from reference TRBV7-9 and TRBJ2-4 gives the full variable domain: DTGVSQNPRHKITKRGQNVTFRCDPISEHNRLYWYRQTLGQGPEFLTYFQNEAQLEKSRLLSDRFSAERPKGSFSTLEIQRTEQGDSAMYLCASSRDGPAKNIQYFGAGTRLSVL.

In its sample, this clonotype was seen a few times. In DNA form, the CDR3 reads TGTGCCAGCAGTGACTCAAACCGCGGGACCATGATGCGGAATGAGCAGTTCTTC. Protein product: CASSDSNRGTMMRNEQFF. The genes are TRBV6-4 and TRBJ2-1; weak D call: TRBD2 (6 bases). The CDR3 is 18 amino acids. Germline V gives CDR1 MRHNA, CDR2 SNTAGT. V dropped 0 bases and J dropped 7 bases, with 22 bases sitting between them.

This clonotype has a handful of counts. The rearrangement uses TRBV12-3 or TRBV12-4 and TRBJ1-1; 7 nucleotides match TRBD1. V was pared by 6 bases and J by 8 bases, with 9 bases of the junction left unmatched. The CDR3 totals 13 residues. CDR3 region: CASSQDRVGEAFF. The CDR3 DNA reads TGTGCCAGCAGCCAAGACAGGGTGGGAGAAGCTTTCTTT.

V is TRBV28 and J is TRBJ2-2; no firm D call. The CDR3 is 15 residues long. Germline V gene lookup returns CDR1 MDHEN and CDR2 SYDVKM. V lost 6 bases to trimming and J lost 7 bases, with 18 bases between them. The CDR3 loop reads CASRNRAALGGELFF. CDR3 nucleotide sequence: TGTGCCAGCAGGAACCGGGCCGCGCTCGGCGGGGAGCTGTTTTTT.

In regard to this clonotype: One end of the junction does not line up with germline, which may come from a read error. The CDR3 loop reads CANSFIILDQETQYF. CDR3 DNA sequence: TGTGCCAACAGTTTTATCATCCTAGACCAAGAGACTCAGTACTTC. The V gene is TRBV12-3 or TRBV12-4, the J gene TRBJ2-5, with D uncertain. CDR3 length: 15 residues.

This clonotype was counted only a few times. The gene calls are TRBV5-4 and TRBJ2-5; D is uncertain. Trimming pared 2 bases from V and 3 bases from J, leaving 11 bases between. Germline V gene lookup returns CDR1 SGHNT and CDR2 YYREEE (reference sequence). CDR3 size: 14 residues. The CDR3 region is CASSLSWQKETQYF. The CDR3 nucleotides read TGTGCCAGCAGCTTATCCTGGCAGAAAGAGACCCAGTACTTC.

This clonotype occurred once. The chain is built from TRBV7-8 and TRBJ1-4; TRBD1 matches 7 bases. The CDR3 length is 13 residues. With 8 bases clipped from V and 7 bases from J, the junction kept 7 bases outside the gene matches. Looked up from germline, CDR1 is SGHVS and CDR2 is FQNEAQ. The CDR3 sequence is CASGGAGGEKLFF. The DNA of the CDR3 is TGTGCCAGCGGTGGGGCAGGGGGTGAAAAACTGTTTTTT. Based on the CDR3 plus reference TRBV7-8 and TRBJ1-4, the full variable domain is GAGVSQSPRYKVAKRGQDVALRCDPISGHVSLFWYQQALGQGPEFLTYFQNEAQLDKSGLPSDRFFAERPEGSVSTLKIQRTQQEDSAVYLCASGGAGGEKLFFGSGTQLSVL.

J is TRBJ2-1 and V is TRBV2; D could derive from TRBD1 or TRBD2 (6 bases each). The germline CDR1 and CDR2 sequences are SNHLY and FYNNEI. This CDR3 comprises 13 residues. The ends were cut back, 6 bases at V and 4 bases at J, with 10 bases in the middle. The CDR3 nucleotides are TGTGCCAGCAGGAGGGGGGAGTACAATGAGCAGTTCTTC. The encoded protein is CASRRGEYNEQFF. Drawing the rest from reference TRBV2 and TRBJ2-1, the complete variable domain is EPEVTQTPSHQVTQMGQEVILRCVPISNHLYFYWYRQILGQKVEFLVSFYNNEISEKSEIFDDQFSVERPDGSNFTLKIRSTKLEDSAMYFCASRRGEYNEQFFGPGTRLTVL.